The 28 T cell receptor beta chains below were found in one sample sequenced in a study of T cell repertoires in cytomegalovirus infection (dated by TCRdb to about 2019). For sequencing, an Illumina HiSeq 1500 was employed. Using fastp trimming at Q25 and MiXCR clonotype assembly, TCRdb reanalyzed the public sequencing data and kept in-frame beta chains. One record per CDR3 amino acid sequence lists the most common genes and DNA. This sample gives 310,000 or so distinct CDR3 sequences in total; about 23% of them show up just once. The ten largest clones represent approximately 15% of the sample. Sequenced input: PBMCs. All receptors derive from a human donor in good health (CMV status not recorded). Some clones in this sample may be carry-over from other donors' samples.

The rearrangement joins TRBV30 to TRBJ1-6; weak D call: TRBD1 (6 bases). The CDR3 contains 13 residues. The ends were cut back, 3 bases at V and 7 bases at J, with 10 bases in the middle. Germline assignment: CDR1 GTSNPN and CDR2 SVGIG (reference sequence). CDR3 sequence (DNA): TGTGCCTGGAGACAGGGACTGAATTCACCCCTCCACTTT. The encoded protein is CAWRQGLNSPLHF.

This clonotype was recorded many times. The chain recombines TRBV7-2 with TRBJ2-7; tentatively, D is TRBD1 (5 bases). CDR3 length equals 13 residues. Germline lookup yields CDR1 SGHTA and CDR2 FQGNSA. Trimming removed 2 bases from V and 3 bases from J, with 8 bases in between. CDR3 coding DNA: TGTGCCAGCAGCTTATCAGGGCGCTACGAGCAGTACTTC. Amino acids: CASSLSGRYEQYF.

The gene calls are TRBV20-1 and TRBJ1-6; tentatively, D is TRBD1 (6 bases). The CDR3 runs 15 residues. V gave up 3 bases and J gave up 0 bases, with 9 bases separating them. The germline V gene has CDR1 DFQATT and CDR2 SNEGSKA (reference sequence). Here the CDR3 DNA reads TGCAGTGCTAGTAGGGGGAGCTCCTATAATTCACCCCTCCACTTT. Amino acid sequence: CSASRGSSYNSPLHF.

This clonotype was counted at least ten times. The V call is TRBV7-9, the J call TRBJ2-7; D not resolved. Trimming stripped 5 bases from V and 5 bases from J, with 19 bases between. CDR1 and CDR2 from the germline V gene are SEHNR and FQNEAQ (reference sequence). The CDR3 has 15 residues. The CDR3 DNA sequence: TGTGCCAGCAGCCCAGATCACATTCGCTCGGACGAGCAGTACTTC. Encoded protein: CASSPDHIRSDEQYF.

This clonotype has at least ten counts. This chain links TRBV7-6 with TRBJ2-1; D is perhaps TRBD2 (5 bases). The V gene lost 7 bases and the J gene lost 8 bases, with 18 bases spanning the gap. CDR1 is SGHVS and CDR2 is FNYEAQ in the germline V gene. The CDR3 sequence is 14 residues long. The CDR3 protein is CASTTTQSSDEQFF. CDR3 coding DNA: TGTGCCAGCACGACAACACAGAGTAGCGATGAGCAGTTCTTC.

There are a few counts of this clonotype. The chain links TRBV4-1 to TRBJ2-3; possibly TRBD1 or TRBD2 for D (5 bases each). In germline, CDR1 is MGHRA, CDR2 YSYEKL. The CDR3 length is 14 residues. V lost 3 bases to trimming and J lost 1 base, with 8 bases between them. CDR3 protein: CASSQMGGTDTQYF. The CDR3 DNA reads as TGCGCCAGCAGCCAGATGGGGGGCACAGATACGCAGTATTTT.

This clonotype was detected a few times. This CDR3 reads CASSLRGGWDIQYF. The CDR3 nucleotides are TGTGCCAGCAGCCTCCGGGGAGGTTGGGACATTCAGTACTTC. The J gene is TRBJ2-4, the V gene TRBV28, with D tentatively TRBD2 (6 bases). This CDR3 contains 14 residues. Trimming shortened V by 6 bases and J by 8 bases, and 17 bases separated the two germline ends. Germline V gene data show CDR1 as MDHEN and CDR2 as SYDVKM.

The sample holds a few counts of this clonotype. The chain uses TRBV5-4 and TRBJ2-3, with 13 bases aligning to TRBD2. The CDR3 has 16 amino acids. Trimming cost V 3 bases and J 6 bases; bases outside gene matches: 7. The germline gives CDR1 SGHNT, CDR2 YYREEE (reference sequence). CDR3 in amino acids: CASSYWTSGRTDTQYF. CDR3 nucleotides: TGTGCCAGCAGCTATTGGACTAGCGGGAGAACGGATACGCAGTATTTT.

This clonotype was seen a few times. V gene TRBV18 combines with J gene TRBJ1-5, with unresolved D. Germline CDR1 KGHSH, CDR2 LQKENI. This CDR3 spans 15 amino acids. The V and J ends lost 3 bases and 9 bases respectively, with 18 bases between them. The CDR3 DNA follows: TGTGCCAGCTCACCGGGCGGCTCCCCTTTGTTGCCCCAGCATTTT. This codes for CASSPGGSPLLPQHF.

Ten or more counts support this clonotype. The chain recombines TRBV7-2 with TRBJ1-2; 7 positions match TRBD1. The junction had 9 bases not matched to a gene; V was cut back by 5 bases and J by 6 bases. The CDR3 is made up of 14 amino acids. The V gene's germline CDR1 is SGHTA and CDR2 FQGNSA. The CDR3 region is CASSRRGQGDGYTF. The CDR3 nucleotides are TGTGCCAGCAGCCGTAGGGGGCAGGGGGATGGCTACACCTTC.

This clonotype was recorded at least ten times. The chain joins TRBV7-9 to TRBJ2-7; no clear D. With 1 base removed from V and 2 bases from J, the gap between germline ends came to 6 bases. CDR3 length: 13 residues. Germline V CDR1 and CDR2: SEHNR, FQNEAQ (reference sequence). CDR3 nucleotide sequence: TGTGCCAGCAGCTTAGTCAAGACCTACGAGCAGTACTTC. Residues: CASSLVKTYEQYF.

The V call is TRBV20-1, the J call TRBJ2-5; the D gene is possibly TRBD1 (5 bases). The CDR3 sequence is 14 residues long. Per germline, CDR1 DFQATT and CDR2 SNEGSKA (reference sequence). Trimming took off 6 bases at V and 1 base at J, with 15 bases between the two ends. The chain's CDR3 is CSARGRQLQETQYF. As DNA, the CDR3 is TGCAGTGCCCGAGGCCGACAGCTCCAAGAGACCCAGTACTTC.

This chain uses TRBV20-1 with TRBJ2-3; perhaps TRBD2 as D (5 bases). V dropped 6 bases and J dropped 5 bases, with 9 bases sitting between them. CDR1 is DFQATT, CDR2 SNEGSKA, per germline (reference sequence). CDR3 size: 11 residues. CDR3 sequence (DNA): TGCAGTGCCGAACGGGGAGATACGCAGTATTTT. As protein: CSAERGDTQYF.

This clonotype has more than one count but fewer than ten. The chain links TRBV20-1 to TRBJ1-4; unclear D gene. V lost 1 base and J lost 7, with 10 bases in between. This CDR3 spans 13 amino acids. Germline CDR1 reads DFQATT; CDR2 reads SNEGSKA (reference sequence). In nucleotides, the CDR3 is TGCAGTGCTAGAGGCAGCGGGAGTGAAAAACTGTTTTTT. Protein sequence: CSARGSGSEKLFF.

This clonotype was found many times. The CDR3 protein is CASSTAGTGSEKLFF. CDR3 sequence (DNA): TGTGCCAGCTCCACGGCGGGGACAGGTAGTGAAAAACTGTTTTTT. J is TRBJ1-4 and V is TRBV7-2, with 8 nucleotides matching TRBD1. CDR1 and CDR2 from the germline V gene are SGHTA and FQGNSA. The CDR3 is 15 residues long. V lost 8 bases and J lost 7; bases outside the gene matches: 12.

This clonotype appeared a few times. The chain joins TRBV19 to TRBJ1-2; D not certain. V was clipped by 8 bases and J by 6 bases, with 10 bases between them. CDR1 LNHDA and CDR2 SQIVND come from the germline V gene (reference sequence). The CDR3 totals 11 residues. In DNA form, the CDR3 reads TGTGCCAGTTCCAGCGCTCATGGCTACACCTTC. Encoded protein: CASSSAHGYTF.

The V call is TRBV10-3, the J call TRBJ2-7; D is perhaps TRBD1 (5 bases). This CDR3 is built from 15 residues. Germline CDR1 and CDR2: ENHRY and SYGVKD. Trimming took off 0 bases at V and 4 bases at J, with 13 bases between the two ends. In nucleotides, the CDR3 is TGTGCCATCAGTGAGTCCACAGGTGGGGTGTACGAGCAGTACTTC. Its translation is CAISESTGGVYEQYF.

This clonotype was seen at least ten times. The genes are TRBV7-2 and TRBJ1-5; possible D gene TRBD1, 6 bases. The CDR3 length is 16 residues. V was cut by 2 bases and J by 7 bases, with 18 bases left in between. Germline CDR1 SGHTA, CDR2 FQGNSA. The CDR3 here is CASSLYGTGNNQPQHF. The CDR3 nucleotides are TGTGCCAGCAGCTTATATGGAACAGGGAATAACCAGCCCCAGCATTTT.

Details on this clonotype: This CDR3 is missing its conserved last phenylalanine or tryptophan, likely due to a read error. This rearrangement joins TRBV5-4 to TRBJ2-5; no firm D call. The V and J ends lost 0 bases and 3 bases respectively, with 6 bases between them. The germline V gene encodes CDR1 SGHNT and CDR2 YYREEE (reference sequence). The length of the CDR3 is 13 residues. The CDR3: CASSLVSKETQYV. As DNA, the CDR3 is TGTGCCAGCAGCTTGGTCTCGAAAGAGACCCAGTACGTC.

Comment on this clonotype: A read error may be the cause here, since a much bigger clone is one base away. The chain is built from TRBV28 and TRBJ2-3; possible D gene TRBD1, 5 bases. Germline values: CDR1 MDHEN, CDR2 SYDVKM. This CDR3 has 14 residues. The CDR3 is CASPGHTITDTHYF. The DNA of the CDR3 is TGTGCCAGCCCCGGACACACAATCACAGATACGCATTATTTT.

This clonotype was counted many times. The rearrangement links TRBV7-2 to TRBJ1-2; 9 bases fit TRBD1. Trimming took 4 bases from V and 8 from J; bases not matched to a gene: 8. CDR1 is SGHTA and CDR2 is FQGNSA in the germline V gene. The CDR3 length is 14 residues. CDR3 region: CASSSTGQGRGYTF. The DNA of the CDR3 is TGTGCCAGCAGCTCAACGGGACAGGGTAGGGGCTACACCTTC.

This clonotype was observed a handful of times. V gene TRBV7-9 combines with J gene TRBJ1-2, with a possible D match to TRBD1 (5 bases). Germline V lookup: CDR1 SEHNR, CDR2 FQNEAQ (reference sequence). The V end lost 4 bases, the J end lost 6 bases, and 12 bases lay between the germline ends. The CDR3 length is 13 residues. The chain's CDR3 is CASSSPGDHGYTF. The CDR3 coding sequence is TGTGCCAGCAGCTCCCCGGGGGATCATGGCTACACCTTC. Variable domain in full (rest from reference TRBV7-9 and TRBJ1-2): DTGVSQNPRHKITKRGQNVTFRCDPISEHNRLYWYRQTLGQGPEFLTYFQNEAQLEKSRLLSDRFSAERPKGSFSTLEIQRTEQGDSAMYLCASSSPGDHGYTFGSGTRLTVV.

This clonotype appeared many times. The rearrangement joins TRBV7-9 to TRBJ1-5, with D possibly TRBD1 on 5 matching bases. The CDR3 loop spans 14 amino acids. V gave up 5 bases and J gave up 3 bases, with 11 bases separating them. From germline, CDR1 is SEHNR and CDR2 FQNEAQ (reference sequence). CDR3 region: CASSPRQSNQPQHF. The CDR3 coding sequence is TGTGCCAGCAGCCCAAGACAGTCCAATCAGCCCCAGCATTTT.

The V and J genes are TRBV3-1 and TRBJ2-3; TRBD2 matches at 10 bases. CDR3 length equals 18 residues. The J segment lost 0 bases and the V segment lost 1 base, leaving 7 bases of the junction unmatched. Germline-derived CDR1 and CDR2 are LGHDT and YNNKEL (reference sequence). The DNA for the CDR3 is TGTGCCAGCAGCCAAGTTGGAGCGGGGGGGAGAAGCACAGATACGCAGTATTTT. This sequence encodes CASSQVGAGGRSTDTQYF.

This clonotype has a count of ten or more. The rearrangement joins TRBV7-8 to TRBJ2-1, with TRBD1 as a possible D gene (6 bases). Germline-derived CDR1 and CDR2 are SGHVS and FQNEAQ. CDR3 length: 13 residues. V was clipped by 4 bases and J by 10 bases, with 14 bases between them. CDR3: CASSSQGRGEQFF. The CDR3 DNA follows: TGTGCCAGCAGCTCTCAGGGGCGTGGGGAGCAGTTCTTC.

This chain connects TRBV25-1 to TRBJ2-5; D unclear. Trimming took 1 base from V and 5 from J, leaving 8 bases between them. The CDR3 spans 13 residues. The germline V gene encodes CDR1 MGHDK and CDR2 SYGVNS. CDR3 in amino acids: CASSESRLETQYF. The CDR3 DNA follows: TGTGCCAGCAGTGAATCCAGATTGGAGACCCAGTACTTC.

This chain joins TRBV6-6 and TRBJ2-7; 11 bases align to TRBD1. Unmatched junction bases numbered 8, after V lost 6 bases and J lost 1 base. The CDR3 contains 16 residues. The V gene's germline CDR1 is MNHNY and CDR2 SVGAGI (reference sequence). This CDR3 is CASRRTGGANSYEQYF. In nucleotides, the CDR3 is TGTGCCAGCAGAAGGACAGGGGGCGCAAATTCCTACGAGCAGTACTTC.

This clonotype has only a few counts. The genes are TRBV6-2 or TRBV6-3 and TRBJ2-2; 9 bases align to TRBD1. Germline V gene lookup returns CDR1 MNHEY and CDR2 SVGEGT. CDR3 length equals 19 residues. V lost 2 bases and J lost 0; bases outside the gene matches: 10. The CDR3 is CASSYVLDRGKSNTGELFF. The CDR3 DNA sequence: TGTGCCAGCAGTTACGTGTTGGACAGGGGTAAATCGAACACCGGGGAGCTGTTTTTT.